These 4 T cell receptor beta chains share one sample of origin, sequenced in a study of technical replicates of blood from a handful of donors. Sequencing was performed with immunoSEQ multiplex PCR; in TCRdb, only in-frame clones are kept and a portion is missing. The repertoire holds about 67,000 clones, with about 98% as singletons. The sample taken for sequencing was T cells isolated from PBMCs. The receptors here all came from a human donor in good health.

The rearrangement joins TRBV19 to TRBJ2-7; a weak D match, TRBD2 (6 bases). Looked up from germline, CDR1 is LNHDA and CDR2 is SQIVND (reference sequence). The CDR3 has 15 amino acids. V lost 5 bases, J lost 3 bases, and 17 bases lay in between. The CDR3, as DNA: TGTGCCAGTAGTTTCAGGCGGGGATCCGACTACGAGCAGTACTTC. Protein product: CASSFRRGSDYEQYF.

This clone was picked up one time. This chain uses TRBV19 with TRBJ1-4, with D uncertain. This CDR3 region has 14 residues. Trimming removed 7 bases at V and 8 bases at J, with 17 bases between. Germline assignment: CDR1 LNHDA and CDR2 SQIVND (reference sequence). The CDR3 sequence is CASMDLAIGEKLFF. CDR3 bases: TGTGCCAGTATGGACTTGGCCATCGGGGAAAAACTGTTTTTT.

This chain connects TRBV27 to TRBJ2-7; no clear D gene. Deletions cut 1 base from V and 3 bases from J, with 10 bases between. Germline V lookup: CDR1 MNHEY, CDR2 SMNVEV (reference sequence). The CDR3 spans 14 residues. The CDR3 nucleotides read TGTGCCAGCAGTTTATTGGCTGAATTCTACGAGCAGTACTTC. Its translation: CASSLLAEFYEQYF.

The CDR3 loop reads CASSGGASSSGNTIYF. CDR3 in DNA: TGCGCCAGCAGTGGGGGCGCTAGTTCCTCTGGAAACACCATATATTTT. The rearrangement links TRBV5-1 to TRBJ1-3, with D perhaps TRBD1 (6 bases). Trimming stripped 5 bases from V and 0 bases from J, with 15 bases between. The CDR3 loop spans 16 amino acids. CDR1 and CDR2 (germline): SGHRS, YFSETQ. Full variable domain (remainder filled in from reference TRBV5-1 and TRBJ1-3): KAGVTQTPRYLIKTRGQQVTLSCSPISGHRSVSWYQQTPGQGLQFLFEYFSETQRNKGNFPGRFSGRQFSNSRSEMNVSTLELGDSALYLCASSGGASSSGNTIYFGEGSWLTVV.